This TCR beta chain appears in the sequencing data of a study of cytomegalovirus exposure and HLA in healthy donors (dated by TCRdb to about 2017). In the study overall: In an earlier analysis of 550 to 750 of the donors, 276 Gb of sequence data and 100 million or so unique TCR beta sequences from 180 million or so T cells were reported. An early release covering just under 650 HLA-typed donors comprised roughly 300 gigabases of sequencing data and around 80 million unique TCR sequences. Of the 300 to 450 genotyped donors, more than 75% were placed in the genetic ancestry cluster associated with self-reported Caucasian donors. The study aimed to test whether cataloging public T cell receptors could reveal signatures of past pathogen exposure. The study profiled the T cell repertoires of fewer than 850 subjects by immunosequencing and related them to cytomegalovirus serostatus. Besides the first cohort of under 700 subjects, a separate validation cohort made up of 120 different subjects was used. High-throughput TCR immunosequencing, statistical association of individual TCRs with disease status, and machine learning were combined to predict cytomegalovirus infection status. To study patterns of TCR occurrence, a later analysis re-analyzed previously published TCR beta repertoires from hundreds of donors and added high-resolution HLA genotyping. Rather than drawing on any new phenotypic data, the later analysis identified candidate immune exposures from TCR beta sequences and the way those sequences occurred across donors. To decide whether each TCR beta V gene segment behaved as functional or pseudogenic, an earlier analysis of some 600 of the donors relied on high-throughput TCR beta sequencing. Donor age, sex, ethnicity and CMV serostatus were compiled together with the repertoire data. A later genetic analysis used genome-wide SNP genotypes for 398 of the 666 donors, treating that subset as a discovery cohort. All discovery cohort repertoires had been generated on a single sequencing platform. HLA typing covered class I and class II loci at four-digit resolution. The number of donors typed differed by locus, with about 620-630 for A, B, C, DRB1 and DQB1, about 500 for DQA1, approximately 570 for DPA1, and some 440 for DPB1. Four or five DR-DQ haplotypes were handled as single units for association and clustering because linkage in the cohort was strong. Across under 500 genotyped donors of the cohort, an average of about 240,000 unique TCR beta nucleotide sequences per donor were sequenced, and approximately 19% of those sequences were non-productive.

On the study overall, not on this receptor specifically: Specific HLA alleles were associated with over 15,000 TCR beta sequences at a false discovery rate of 0.05 in a later analysis. According to a later analysis, most CMV-associated TCR beta chains appeared to be HLA-restricted, and the HLA associations seemed to be driven largely by CMV exposure. A further reported finding was that TCR beta sequences accurately predicted the HLA-A and HLA-B alleles for most subjects in the first cohort. Compared with the approximately 600-donor mean, donors in an Asian-associated ancestry cluster had fewer N-insertions in productive TCRs, according to a later genetic analysis. Broadly in line with IMGT annotations, most TCR beta V segments showed up in productive rearrangements about 87% or about 30% of the time in an earlier analysis of approximately 640 of the donors. When HLA alleles, especially DR and DQ, strongly co-occurred, attributing TCR associations to individual alleles was difficult. Because the 87-base-pair reads could not distinguish some IMGT-functional V segments, including TRBV6-2 and TRBV6-3, those segments were excluded. In vitro tests confirmed that three of the cytomegalovirus-associated TCR beta chains recognize cytomegalovirus antigens. It was suggested by the authors that the approach could potentially be generalized to other disease states and immunological phenotypes. Across donors, most TCR sequences were observed very rarely, whereas some public TCRs were present in many individuals. In a later analysis, several top co-occurrence clusters were reported to appear linked to parvovirus B19, influenza, CMV and Epstein-Barr virus. Because counts were too low, 15 or so rarely observed V segments, including chromosome 9 orphons, were excluded from the earlier analysis of around 590 of the donors. In a later analysis, HLA-associated TCR beta chains were found to be more clonally expanded and to have lower generation probabilities than equally common non-associated chains. Because some donors lacked HLA typing at each locus, the association tests relied only on the typed subset. The sequencing pipeline was judged likely to have produced a cluster of highly shared sequence variants as a technical artifact. The classifier was reported to diagnose cytomegalovirus status with high specificity and sensitivity in both the original and validation cohorts. A total of 150 to 200 TCR beta chains were listed by the study as associated with cytomegalovirus. Linkage disequilibrium might explain the correlated functional status among segregating V segments, but an unknown experimental factor could not be excluded. Immune exposure information for the cohort was limited to CMV serostatus. Only TCR beta chains were sequenced in this cohort, and the absence of alpha or paired-chain data limited detectable features. In a later analysis, TCR association rates were found to vary across HLA loci, with the most associated TCRs seen for DRB1 alleles and the fewest for HLA-C alleles. A later genetic analysis associated a missense DCLRE1C variant with V-gene and J-gene trimming of TCR beta chains, and an independent cohort replicated the association. Presence/absence analyses assumed roughly uniform sequencing depth across donors, an assumption that may not hold.

The CDR1 and CDR2 encoded by the germline V gene (reference sequence) are MNHEY and SMNVEV. Trimmed from V: 0 bases; trimmed from J: 11 bases; junction bases lacking a gene match: 17. Including cysteine and phenylalanine, the CDR3 has 17 amino acids. Only CDR3 DNA remains: 51 bases, in frame from the first base. Turning to this clone: Its antigen remains unidentified. One base away there is no much larger clone; base qualities are not given.

The cohort was made up of hundreds of healthy bone marrow donors. At the time of sampling, all cohort members were nominally healthy, though unrecorded immune exposures were likely present. The donor tested CMV seropositive and was one of the 289 seropositive cohort members. Each donor provided a peripheral blood sample, and peripheral blood mononuclear cells were used for TCR beta sequencing. Genomic DNA extraction from the blood cell samples was performed with the Qiagen DNeasy Blood Extraction Kit. Receptor amplification or capture employed the immunoSEQ multiplex PCR assay. The multiplex PCR relied on a mix of 60 forward primers for TCR Vbeta segments and 13 reverse primers for TCR Jbeta segments. A multiplex PCR assay on genomic DNA amplified the CDR3 region of rearranged TCR beta genes. Amplified TCR beta libraries were sequenced as 87-base-pair reads on the Illumina HiSeq System. On the study's bioinformatics: A later analysis tallied around 80 million unique TCR beta chains across the 700 or so repertoires, and some 12 million of those chains were shared by two or more donors. Raw reads were error-corrected and collapsed into unique sequences with a nearest-neighbor algorithm that merged closely related sequences to remove PCR and sequencing errors. CDR3 sequences were aligned to IMGT reference sequences to assign V, D and J gene segments. For a sequence to be retained, a match of at least six nucleotides to both a V gene segment and a J gene segment was required. A rearrangement counted as productive if the CDR3 had no stop codons and remained in frame with V and J, and every other rearrangement counted as non-productive. CDR3 was defined according to IMGT convention as the region running from the second conserved V-encoded cysteine to the conserved J-encoded phenylalanine. Sequences without an unambiguous match to a single V gene segment were excluded from the earlier analysis of 450 to 750 of the donors. An earlier analysis of a few hundred of the donors classified V segments as functional when productive rearrangements were above 56.7% and as segregating when the standard deviation between donors was above 5%. To diagnose cytomegalovirus status from the catalog of TCR beta chain sequences, a statistical classification framework was built. In a later analysis, TCR nucleotide sequences were compared against IMGT/GENE-DB human TR gene sequences so that V and J genes could be assigned. In a later analysis, CDR3 sequences and most-parsimonious VDJ recombination scenarios were assigned using the TCRdist pipeline. In a later analysis, each TCR beta chain was defined by its CDR3 amino acid sequence together with its V-gene family, and reads lacking a unique V-gene family were excluded. A later analysis removed several hundred highly shared, low-generation-probability nucleotide sequences to deal with suspected cross-contamination and a sequencing artifact. A later analysis calculated a clonal expansion index for each public chain from normalized within-repertoire ranks of inferred template counts. In a later analysis, generation probabilities were computed with a VDJ recombination model fitted to out-of-frame rearrangements, and the resulting probabilities were checked against IGoR. In a later analysis, TCR-TCR, TCR-HLA and TCR-CMV co-occurrence was scored with hypergeometric tests, and a repertoire-size bias correction was applied to TCR pairs. False discovery rates were estimated in a later analysis by permuting HLA or CMV assignments 20 times. In a later analysis, co-occurring TCRs were grouped using DBSCAN, and TCRdist sequence similarity was added for clustering within HLA-allele-positive subsets. For co-occurrence clustering, repertoires with fewer than 30,000 or more than 120,000 public chains were excluded, along with four to six repertoires with anomalous nucleotide sharing. TCRdb stores this immuneACCESS table with in-frame sequences only. Part of the clones is absent; in the studies checked, under half of the shortfall reflects unresolved V genes, and no reason is known for the rest. That table furnishes V, J and clone size, whereas the DNA furnished D and trimming. The sample data list roughly 160,000 clones, and 60% to 80% of these were observed just once. The ten top clones hold roughly 10% of the sample.

Recombination linked TRBV27 to TRBJ1-1; 8 middle bases align to TRBD1. Sequences were obtained from PBMCs. The source is a man between 18 and 29 years old in good health and CMV-seropositive. The DNA sequence is TGTGCCAGCAGTTTATCCTTGTCCAGGGGGCGACTTAAGCGTGCTTTCTTT. Its protein product is CASSLSLSRGRLKRAFF.